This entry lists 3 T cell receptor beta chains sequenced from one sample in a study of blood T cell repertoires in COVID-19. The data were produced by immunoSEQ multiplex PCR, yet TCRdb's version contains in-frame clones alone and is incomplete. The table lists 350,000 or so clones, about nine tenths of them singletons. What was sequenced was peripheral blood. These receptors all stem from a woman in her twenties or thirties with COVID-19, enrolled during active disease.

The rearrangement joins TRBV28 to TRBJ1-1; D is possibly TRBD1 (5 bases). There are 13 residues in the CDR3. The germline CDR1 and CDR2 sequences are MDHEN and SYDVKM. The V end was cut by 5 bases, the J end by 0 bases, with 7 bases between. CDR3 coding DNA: TGTGCCAGCAGTCTAGGGGTGAACACTGAAGCTTTCTTT. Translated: CASSLGVNTEAFF.

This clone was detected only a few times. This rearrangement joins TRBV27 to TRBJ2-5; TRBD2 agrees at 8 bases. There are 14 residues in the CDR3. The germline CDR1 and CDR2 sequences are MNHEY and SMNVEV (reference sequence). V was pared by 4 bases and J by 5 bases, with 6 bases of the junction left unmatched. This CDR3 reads CASSSRLARETQYF. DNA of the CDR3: TGTGCCAGCAGTTCGAGACTAGCGCGGGAGACCCAGTACTTC.

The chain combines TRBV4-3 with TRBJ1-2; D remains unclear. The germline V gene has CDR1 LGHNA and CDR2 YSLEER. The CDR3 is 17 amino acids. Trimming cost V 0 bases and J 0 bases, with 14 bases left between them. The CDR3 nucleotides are TGCGCCAGCAGCCAAGATAATGAACCGGTAGCTAACTATGGCTACACCTTC. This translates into CASSQDNEPVANYGYTF.